This TCR beta chain originates from a study of T cell changes during pregnancy in multiple sclerosis. Profiling relied on immunoSEQ multiplex PCR, and the TCRdb table lists in-frame clones only, not all of them. The table includes some 38,000 clones, 80% to 95% detected once. V gave up 2 bases and J gave up 1 base; unmatched junction bases: 2. CDR3 length: 14 residues. Per germline, CDR1 SGDLS and CDR2 YYNGEE. The receptor was derived from a female donor with multiple sclerosis, enrolled in a pregnancy study. Sequences were derived from CD8+ T cells from peripheral blood mononuclear cells, sampled after pregnancy. This sequence joins TRBV9 and TRBJ2-7, with 8 bases identical to TRBD2. In DNA form, the CDR3 reads TGTGCCAGCAGCGTGCGGGGGGCGTCCTACGAGCAGTACTTC. This sequence encodes CASSVRGASYEQYF.